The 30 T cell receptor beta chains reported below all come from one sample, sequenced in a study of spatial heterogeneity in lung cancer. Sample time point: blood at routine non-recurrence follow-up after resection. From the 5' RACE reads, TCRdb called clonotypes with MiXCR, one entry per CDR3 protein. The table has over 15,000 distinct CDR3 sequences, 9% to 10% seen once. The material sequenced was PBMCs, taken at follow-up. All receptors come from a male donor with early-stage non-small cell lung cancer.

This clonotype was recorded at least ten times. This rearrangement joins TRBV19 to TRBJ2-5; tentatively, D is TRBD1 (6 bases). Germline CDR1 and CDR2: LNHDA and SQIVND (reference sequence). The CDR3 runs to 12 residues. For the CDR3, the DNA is TGTGCGGACAGATCGTACCAAGAGACCCAGTACTTC. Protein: CADRSYQETQYF.

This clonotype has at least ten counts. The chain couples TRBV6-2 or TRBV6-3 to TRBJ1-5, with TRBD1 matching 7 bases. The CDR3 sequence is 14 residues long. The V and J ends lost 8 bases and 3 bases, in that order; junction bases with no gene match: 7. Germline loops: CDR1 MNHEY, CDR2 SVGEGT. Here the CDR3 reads CASVGGQYNQPQHF. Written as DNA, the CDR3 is TGTGCCAGCGTGGGGGGACAGTACAATCAGCCCCAGCATTTT.

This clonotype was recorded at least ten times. Here the CDR3 reads CASSAENYEQYF. DNA for the CDR3: TGCGCCAGCAGTGCAGAAAACTACGAGCAGTACTTC. This chain connects TRBV10-2 to TRBJ2-7, with D unclear. Germline CDR1 is WSHSY and CDR2 is SAAADI. Trimming took 4 bases from V and 3 from J, leaving 7 bases between them. The CDR3 consists of 12 residues.

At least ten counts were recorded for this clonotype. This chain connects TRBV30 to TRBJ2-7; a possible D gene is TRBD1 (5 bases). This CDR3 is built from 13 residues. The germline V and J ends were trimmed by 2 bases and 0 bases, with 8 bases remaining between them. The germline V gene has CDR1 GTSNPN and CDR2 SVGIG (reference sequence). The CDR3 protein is CAWSLQGSYEQYF. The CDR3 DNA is TGTGCCTGGAGTTTGCAGGGCTCCTACGAGCAGTACTTC.

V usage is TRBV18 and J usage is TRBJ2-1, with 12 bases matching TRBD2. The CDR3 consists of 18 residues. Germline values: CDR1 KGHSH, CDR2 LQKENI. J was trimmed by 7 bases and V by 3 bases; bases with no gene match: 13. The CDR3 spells CASSPTARLAGAGNEQFF. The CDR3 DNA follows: TGTGCCAGCTCACCGACGGCAAGACTAGCGGGAGCGGGTAATGAGCAGTTCTTC. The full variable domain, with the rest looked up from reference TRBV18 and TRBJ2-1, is NAGVMQNPRHLVRRRGQEARLRCSPMKGHSHVYWYRQLPEEGLKFMVYLQKENIIDESGMPKERFSAEFPKEGPSILRIQQVVRGDSAAYFCASSPTARLAGAGNEQFFGPGTRLTVL.

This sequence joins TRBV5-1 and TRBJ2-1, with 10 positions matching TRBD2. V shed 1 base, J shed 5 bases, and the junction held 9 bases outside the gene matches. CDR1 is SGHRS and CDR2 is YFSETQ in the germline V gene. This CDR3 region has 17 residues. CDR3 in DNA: TGCGCCAGCAGCTTGCTACAGGGGACTAGCGTCAACAATGAGCAGTTCTTC. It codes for CASSLLQGTSVNNEQFF.

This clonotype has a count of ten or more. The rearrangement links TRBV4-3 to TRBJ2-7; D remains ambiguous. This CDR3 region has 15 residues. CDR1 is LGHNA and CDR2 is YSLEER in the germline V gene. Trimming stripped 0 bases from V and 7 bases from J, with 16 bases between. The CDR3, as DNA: TGCGCCAGCAGCCAAGAGATAGGGCCCGGGTTGGAGCAGTACTTC. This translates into CASSQEIGPGLEQYF.

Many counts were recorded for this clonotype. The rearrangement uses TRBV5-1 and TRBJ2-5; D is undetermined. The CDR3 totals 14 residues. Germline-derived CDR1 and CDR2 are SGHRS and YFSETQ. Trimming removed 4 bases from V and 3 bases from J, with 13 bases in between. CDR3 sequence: CASSRDRQEETQYF. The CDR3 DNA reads TGCGCCAGCAGCCGAGACCGCCAAGAAGAGACCCAGTACTTC.

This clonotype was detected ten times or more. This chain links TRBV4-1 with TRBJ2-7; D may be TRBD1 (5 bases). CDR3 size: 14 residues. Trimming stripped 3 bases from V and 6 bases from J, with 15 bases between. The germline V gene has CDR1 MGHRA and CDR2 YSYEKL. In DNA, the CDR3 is TGCGCCAGCAGCCAGGGGATCCAGGGTGGCGAGCAGTACTTC. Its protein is CASSQGIQGGEQYF.

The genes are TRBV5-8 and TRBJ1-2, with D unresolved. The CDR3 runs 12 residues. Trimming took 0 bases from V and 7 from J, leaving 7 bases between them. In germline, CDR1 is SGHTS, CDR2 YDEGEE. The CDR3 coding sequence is TGTGCCAGCAGCTTGGACAATGCTGGCTACACCTTC. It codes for CASSLDNAGYTF.

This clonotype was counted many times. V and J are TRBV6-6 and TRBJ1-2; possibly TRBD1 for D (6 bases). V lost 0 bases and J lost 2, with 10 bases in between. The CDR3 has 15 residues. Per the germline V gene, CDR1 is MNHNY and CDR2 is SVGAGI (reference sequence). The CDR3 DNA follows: TGTGCCAGCAGTTACTCCCGGGGGCCGAACTATGGCTACACCTTC. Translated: CASSYSRGPNYGYTF.

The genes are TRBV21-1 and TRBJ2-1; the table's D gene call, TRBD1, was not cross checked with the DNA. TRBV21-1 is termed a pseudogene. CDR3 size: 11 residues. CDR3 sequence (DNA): TGTGCCAGCCACAGGGGTAAAGAGCAGTTCTTC. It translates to CASHRGKEQFF.

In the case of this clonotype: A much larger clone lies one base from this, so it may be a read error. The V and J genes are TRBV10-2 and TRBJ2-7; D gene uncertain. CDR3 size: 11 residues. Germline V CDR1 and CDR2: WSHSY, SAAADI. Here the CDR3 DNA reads TGCGACAGCAGTCCCGGCTACGAGCAGTACTTC. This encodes CDSSPGYEQYF.

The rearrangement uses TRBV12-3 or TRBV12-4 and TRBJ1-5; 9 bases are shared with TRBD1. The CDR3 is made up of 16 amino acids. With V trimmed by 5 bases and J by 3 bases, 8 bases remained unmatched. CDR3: CASSPQGQGYNQPQHF. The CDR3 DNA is TGTGCCAGCAGTCCTCAGGGACAGGGATACAATCAGCCCCAGCATTTT.

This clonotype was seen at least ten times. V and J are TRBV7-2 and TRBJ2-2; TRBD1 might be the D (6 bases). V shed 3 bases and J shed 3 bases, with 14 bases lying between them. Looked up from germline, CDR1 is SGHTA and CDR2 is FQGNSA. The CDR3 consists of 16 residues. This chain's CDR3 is CASSLGAAADTGELFF. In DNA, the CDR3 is TGTGCCAGCAGCTTGGGGGCGGCGGCGGACACCGGGGAGCTGTTTTTT.

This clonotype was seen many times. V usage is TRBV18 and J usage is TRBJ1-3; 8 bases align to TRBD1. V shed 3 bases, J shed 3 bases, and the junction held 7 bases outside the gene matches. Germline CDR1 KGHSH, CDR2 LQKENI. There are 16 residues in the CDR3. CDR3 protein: CASSPPTGVSGNTIYF. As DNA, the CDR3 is TGTGCCAGCTCACCGCCGACAGGGGTTAGTGGAAACACCATATATTTT.

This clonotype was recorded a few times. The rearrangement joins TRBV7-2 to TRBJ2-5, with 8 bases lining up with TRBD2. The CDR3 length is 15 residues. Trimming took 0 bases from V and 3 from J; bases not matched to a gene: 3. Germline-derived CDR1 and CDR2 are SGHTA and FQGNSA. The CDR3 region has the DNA TGTGCCAGCAGCTTAGCCGGGAGGGTGAAAGAGACCCAGTACTTC. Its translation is CASSLAGRVKETQYF.

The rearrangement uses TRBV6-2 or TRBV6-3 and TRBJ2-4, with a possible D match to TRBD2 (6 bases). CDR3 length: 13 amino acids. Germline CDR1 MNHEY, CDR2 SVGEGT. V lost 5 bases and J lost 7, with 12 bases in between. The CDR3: CASSPTRKNIQYF. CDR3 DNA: TGTGCCAGCAGTCCGACTAGAAAGAACATTCAGTACTTC.

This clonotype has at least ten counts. The CDR3 DNA reads as TGTGCCAGTAGTCCCCGACAGTCGTCTAATCAGCCCCAGCATTTT. It specifies CASSPRQSSNQPQHF. The chain employs TRBV19 and TRBJ1-5, with D perhaps matching TRBD1 (5 bases). This CDR3 is built from 15 residues. V was clipped by 5 bases and J by 4 bases, with 15 bases between them. Germline V lookup: CDR1 LNHDA, CDR2 SQIVND (reference sequence).

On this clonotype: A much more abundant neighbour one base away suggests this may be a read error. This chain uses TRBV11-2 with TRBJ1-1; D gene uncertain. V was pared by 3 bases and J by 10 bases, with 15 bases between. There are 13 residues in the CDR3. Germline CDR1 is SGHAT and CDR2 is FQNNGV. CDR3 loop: CASSFIRTPVAFF. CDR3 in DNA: TGTGCCAGCAGCTTTATCCGAACACCTGTAGCTTTCTTT.

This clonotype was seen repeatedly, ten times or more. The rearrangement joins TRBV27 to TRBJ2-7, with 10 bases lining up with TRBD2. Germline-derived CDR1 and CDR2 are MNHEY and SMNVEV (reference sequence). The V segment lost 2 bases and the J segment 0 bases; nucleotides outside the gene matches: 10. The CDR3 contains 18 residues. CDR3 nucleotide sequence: TGTGCCAGCAGTTTAGGCCTAGCGGGGGCCGAGGGCTCCTACGAGCAGTACTTC. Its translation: CASSLGLAGAEGSYEQYF.

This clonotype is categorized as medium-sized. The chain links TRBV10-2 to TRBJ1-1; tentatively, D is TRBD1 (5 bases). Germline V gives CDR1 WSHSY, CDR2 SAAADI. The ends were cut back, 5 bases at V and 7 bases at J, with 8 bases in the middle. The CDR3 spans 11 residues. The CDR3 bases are TGCGCCAGCAGTTCGGGGGGTGAAGCTTTCTTT. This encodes CASSSGGEAFF.

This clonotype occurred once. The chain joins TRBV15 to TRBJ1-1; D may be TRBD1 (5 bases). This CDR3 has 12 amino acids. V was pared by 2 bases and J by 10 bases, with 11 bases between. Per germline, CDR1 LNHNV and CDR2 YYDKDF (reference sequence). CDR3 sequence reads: CATSRSAGRAFF. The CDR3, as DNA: TGTGCCACCAGCAGAAGTGCGGGACGAGCTTTCTTT.

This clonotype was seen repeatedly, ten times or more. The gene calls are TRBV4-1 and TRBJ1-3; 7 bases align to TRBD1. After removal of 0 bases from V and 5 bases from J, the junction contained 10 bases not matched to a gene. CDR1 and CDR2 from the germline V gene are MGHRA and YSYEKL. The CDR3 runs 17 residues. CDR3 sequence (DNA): TGCGCCAGCAGCCAAGATCCCATTACAGGGGAACGAAACACCATATATTTT. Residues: CASSQDPITGERNTIYF.

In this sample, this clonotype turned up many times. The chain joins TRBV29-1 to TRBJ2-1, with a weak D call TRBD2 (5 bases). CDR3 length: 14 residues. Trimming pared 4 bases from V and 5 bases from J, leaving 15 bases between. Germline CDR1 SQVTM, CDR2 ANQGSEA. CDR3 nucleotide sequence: TGCAGCGTTGCTAGCTCCGGGATAAACAATGAGCAGTTCTTC. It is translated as CSVASSGINNEQFF.

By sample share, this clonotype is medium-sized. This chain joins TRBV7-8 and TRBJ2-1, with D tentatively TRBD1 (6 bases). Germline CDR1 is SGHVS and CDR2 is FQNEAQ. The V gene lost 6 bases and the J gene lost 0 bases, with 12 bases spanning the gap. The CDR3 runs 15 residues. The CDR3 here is CASRLTGSSYNEQFF. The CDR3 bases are TGTGCCAGCAGGTTAACAGGGAGCTCCTACAATGAGCAGTTCTTC.

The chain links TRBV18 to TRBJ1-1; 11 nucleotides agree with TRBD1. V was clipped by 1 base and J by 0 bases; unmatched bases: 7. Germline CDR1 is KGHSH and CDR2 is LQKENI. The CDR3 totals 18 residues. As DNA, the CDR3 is TGTGCCAGCTCACCACTTCGGGACAGGGGGTTTGTGAACACTGAAGCTTTCTTT. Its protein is CASSPLRDRGFVNTEAFF.

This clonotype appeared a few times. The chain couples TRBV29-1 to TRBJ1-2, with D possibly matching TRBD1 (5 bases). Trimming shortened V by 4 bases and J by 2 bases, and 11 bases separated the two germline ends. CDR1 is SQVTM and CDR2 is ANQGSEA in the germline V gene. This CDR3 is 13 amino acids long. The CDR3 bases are TGCAGCGTTGGTCAGGGCGAAAACTATGGCTACACCTTC. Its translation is CSVGQGENYGYTF.

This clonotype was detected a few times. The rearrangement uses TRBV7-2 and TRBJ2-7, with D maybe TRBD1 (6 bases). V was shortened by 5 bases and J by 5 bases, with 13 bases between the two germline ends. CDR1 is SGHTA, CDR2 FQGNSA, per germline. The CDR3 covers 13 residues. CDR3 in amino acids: CASSPIYRDEQYF. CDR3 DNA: TGTGCCAGCAGCCCCATTTACAGGGACGAGCAGTACTTC.

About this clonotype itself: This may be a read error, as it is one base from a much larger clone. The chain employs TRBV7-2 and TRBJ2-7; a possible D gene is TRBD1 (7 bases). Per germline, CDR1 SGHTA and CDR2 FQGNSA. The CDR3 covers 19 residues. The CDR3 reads CASSLRIGTFGGGSYGQYF. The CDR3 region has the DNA TGTGCCAGCAGCTTAAGGATCGGGACGTTCGGAGGGGGCTCCTACGGGCAGTACTTC.